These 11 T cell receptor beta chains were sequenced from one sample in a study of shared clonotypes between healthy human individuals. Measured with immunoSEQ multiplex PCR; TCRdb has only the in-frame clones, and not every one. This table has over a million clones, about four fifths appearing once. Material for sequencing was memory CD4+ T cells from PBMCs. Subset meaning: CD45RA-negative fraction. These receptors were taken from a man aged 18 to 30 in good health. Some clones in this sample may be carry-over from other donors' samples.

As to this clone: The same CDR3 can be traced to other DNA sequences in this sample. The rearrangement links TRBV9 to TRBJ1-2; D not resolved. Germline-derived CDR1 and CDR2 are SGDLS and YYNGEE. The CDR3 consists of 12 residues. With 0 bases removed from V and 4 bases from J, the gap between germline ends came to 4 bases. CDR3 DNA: TGTGCCAGCAGCGTAGCTGGCTATGGCTACACCTTC. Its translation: CASSVAGYGYTF.

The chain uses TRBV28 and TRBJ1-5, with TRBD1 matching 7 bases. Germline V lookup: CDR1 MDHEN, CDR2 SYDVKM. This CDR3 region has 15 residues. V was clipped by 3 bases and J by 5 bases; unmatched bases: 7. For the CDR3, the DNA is TGTGCCAGCAGTTTGCAGGGGGGGCCCGATCAGCCCCAGCATTTT. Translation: CASSLQGGPDQPQHF. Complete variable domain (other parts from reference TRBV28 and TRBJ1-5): DVKVTQSSRYLVKRTGEKVFLECVQDMDHENMFWYRQDPGLGLRLIYFSYDVKMKEKGDIPEGYSVSREKKERFSLILESASTNQTSMYLCASSLQGGPDQPQHFGDGTRLSIL.

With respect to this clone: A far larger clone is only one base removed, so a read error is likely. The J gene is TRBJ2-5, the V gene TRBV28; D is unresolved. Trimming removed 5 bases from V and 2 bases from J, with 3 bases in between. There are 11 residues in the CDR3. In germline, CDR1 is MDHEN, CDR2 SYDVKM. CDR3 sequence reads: CASSGQETQYF. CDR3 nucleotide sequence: TGTGCCAGCAGTGGGCAAGAGACCCAGTACTTC.

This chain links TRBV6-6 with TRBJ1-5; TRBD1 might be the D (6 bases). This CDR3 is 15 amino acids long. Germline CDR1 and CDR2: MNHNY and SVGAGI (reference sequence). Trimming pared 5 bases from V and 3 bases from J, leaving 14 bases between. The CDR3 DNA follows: TGTGCCAGCAGTGGCCCTACAGGGCTCAATCAGCCCCAGCATTTT. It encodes CASSGPTGLNQPQHF.

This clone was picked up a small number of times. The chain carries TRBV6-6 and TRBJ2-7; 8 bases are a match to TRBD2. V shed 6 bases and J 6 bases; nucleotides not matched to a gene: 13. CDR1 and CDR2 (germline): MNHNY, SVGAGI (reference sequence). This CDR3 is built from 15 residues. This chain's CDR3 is CASRPQTGGLPEQYF. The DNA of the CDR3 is TGTGCCAGCAGACCACAGACGGGAGGGCTCCCCGAGCAGTACTTC.

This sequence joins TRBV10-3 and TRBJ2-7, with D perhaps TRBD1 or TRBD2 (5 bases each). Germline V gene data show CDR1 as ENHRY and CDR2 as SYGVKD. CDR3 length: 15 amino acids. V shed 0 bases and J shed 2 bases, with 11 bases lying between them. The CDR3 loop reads CAISESTGRTYEQYF. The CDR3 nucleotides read TGTGCCATCAGTGAGTCGACGGGGCGCACCTACGAGCAGTACTTC.

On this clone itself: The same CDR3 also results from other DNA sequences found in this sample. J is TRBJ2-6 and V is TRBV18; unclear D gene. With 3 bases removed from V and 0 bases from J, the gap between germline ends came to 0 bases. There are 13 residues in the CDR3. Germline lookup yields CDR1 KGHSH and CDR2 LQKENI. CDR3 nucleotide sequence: TGTGCCAGCTCACCCTCTGGGGCCAACGTCCTGACTTTC. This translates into CASSPSGANVLTF.

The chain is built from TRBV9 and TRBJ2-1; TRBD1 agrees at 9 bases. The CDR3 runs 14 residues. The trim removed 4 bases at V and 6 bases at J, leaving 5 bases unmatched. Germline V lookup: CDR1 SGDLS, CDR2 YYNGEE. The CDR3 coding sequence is TGTGCCAGCAGCCCCCGACAGGGGGTCAATGAGCAGTTCTTC. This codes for CASSPRQGVNEQFF.

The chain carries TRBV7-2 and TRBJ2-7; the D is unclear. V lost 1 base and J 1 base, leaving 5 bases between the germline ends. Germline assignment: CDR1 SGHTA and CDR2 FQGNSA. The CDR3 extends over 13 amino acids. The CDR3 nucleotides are TGTGCCAGCAGCTTAGTTCAGTCCTACGAGCAGTACTTC. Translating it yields CASSLVQSYEQYF.

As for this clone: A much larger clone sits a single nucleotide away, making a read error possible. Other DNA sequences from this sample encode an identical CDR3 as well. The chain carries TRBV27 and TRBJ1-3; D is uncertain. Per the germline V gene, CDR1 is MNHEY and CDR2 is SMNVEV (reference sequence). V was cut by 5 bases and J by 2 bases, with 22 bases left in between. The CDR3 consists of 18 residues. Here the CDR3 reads CASSPDLVGMQTGNTIYF. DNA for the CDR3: TGTGCCAGCAGTCCTGACCTGGTTGGGATGCAGACTGGAAACACCATATATTTT.

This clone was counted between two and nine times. The CDR3 region has the DNA TGTGCCAGCTCACCAGGGAGGGATGAGCAGTTCTTC. This gives the protein CASSPGRDEQFF. The chain couples TRBV18 to TRBJ2-1, with 7 bases matching TRBD2. Germline V gene data show CDR1 as KGHSH and CDR2 as LQKENI. Trimming removed 2 bases from V and 8 bases from J; junction bases left unmatched: 0. The CDR3 sequence is 12 residues long.